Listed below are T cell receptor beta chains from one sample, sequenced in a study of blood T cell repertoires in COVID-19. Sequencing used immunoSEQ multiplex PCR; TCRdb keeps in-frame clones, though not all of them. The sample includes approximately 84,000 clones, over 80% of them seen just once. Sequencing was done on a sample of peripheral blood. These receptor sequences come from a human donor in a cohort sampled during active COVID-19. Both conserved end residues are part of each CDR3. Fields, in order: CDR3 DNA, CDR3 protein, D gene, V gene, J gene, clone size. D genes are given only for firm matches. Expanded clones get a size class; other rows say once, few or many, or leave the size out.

CDR3nt: TGTGCCAGCGACCCCGGGACAGGGACTGGAAACACCATATATTTT
CDR3aa: CASDPGTGTGNTIYF
d_gene: TRBD1
v_gene: TRBV6-5
j_gene: TRBJ1-3
abundance: .

CDR3nt: TGTGCCAGCAGCTTAGCGCAGGGCACGGATCCCTACGAGCAGTACTTC
CDR3aa: CASSLAQGTDPYEQYF
d_gene: .
v_gene: TRBV7-8
j_gene: TRBJ2-7
abundance: .

CDR3nt: TGCGCCAGCAGCTTGGGAACAGGGTTTAGCACAGATACGCAGTATTTT
CDR3aa: CASSLGTGFSTDTQYF
d_gene: .
v_gene: TRBV5-1
j_gene: TRBJ2-3
abundance: .

CDR3nt: TGTGCCAGCAGGGGGGCAGGGGGTCCCGGGGAGCTGTTTTTT
CDR3aa: CASRGAGGPGELFF
d_gene: TRBD1
v_gene: TRBV2
j_gene: TRBJ2-2
abundance: .

CDR3nt: TGTGCCAGCAGTGAATTGGGGCAGGGCGGAAATGAGCAGTTCTTC
CDR3aa: CASSELGQGGNEQFF
d_gene: .
v_gene: TRBV25-1
j_gene: TRBJ2-1
abundance: once

CDR3nt: TGTGCCAGCAGCCAAGATCCAGGGGAGGGTCAGCCCCAGCATTTT
CDR3aa: CASSQDPGEGQPQHF
d_gene: .
v_gene: TRBV3-1/TRBV3-2
j_gene: TRBJ1-5
abundance: .

CDR3nt: TGTGCCAGCAGCCCAGGACAGGGCTACGAGCAGTACTTC
CDR3aa: CASSPGQGYEQYF
d_gene: TRBD1
v_gene: TRBV7-9
j_gene: TRBJ2-7
abundance: few

CDR3nt: TGTGCCTGGAGTGTACTTGCAGGGTGGGACACTGAAGCTTTCTTT
CDR3aa: CAWSVLAGWDTEAFF
d_gene: .
v_gene: TRBV30
j_gene: TRBJ1-1
abundance: .

CDR3nt: TGCGCCAGCAGCTTCCCTAGCGGTTCCTACAATGAGCAGTTCTTC
CDR3aa: CASSFPSGSYNEQFF
d_gene: TRBD2
v_gene: TRBV5-1
j_gene: TRBJ2-1
abundance: .

CDR3nt: TGCGCCAGCAGCTTTGGGGTGGCAGGGAAATACGAGCAGTACTTC
CDR3aa: CASSFGVAGKYEQYF
d_gene: .
v_gene: TRBV5-1
j_gene: TRBJ2-7
abundance: .